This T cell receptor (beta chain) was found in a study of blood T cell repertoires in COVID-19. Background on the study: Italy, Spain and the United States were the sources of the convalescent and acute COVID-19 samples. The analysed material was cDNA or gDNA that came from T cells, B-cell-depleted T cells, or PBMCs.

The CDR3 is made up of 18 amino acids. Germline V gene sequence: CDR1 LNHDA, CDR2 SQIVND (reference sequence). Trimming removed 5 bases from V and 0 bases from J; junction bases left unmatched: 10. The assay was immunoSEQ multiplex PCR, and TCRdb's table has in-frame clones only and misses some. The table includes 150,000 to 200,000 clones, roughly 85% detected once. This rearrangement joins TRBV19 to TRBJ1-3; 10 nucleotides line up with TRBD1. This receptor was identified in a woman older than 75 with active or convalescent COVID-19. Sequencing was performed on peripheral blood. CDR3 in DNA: TGTGCCAGTAGTTTGGGACAGGGGCTTTACAACTCTGGAAACACCATATATTTT. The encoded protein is CASSLGQGLYNSGNTIYF.